These 12 T cell receptor beta chains were all obtained from the same sample, sequenced in a study of blood T cell repertoires in COVID-19. Sequencing used immunoSEQ multiplex PCR; TCRdb keeps in-frame clones, though not all of them. The top ten clones hold about 4.6% of a sample with a few hundred thousand clones, approximately 86% of them seen once. The sequencing input was PBMCs or T cells enriched from blood (not recorded which). These receptors all stem from a woman aged 25 to 39 who had been exposed to COVID-19.

This chain uses TRBV2 with TRBJ2-7, with 7 nucleotides matching TRBD2. Unmatched junction bases numbered 10, after V lost 7 bases and J lost 7 bases. This CDR3 contains 13 residues. CDR1 is SNHLY and CDR2 is FYNNEI in the germline V gene. CDR3 nucleotides: TGTGCCAGCACTATACAATTGGGGGGGGAGCAGTACTTC. This sequence encodes CASTIQLGGEQYF.

The chain uses TRBV11-3 and TRBJ2-3; 7 bases are a match to TRBD2. The CDR3 is 15 amino acids. Per the germline V gene, CDR1 is SGHNT and CDR2 is YENEEA. Germline trimming cut 3 bases from V and 2 bases from J; bases unmatched to any gene: 5. CDR3 nucleotides: TGTGCCAGCAGCTTTGGGGCGGGAGACACAGATACGCAGTATTTT. This sequence encodes CASSFGAGDTDTQYF.

This chain uses TRBV10-1 with TRBJ1-3, with D possibly being TRBD1 (6 bases). Germline V gene data show CDR1 as WNHNN and CDR2 as SYGVQD (reference sequence). The CDR3 is 17 amino acids. The V and J ends lost 5 bases and 3 bases respectively, with 20 bases between them. The CDR3 is CASSLHSTGSDGNTIYF. The DNA for the CDR3 is TGCGCCAGCAGTCTCCATTCAACAGGGTCTGATGGAAACACCATATATTTT.

The V call is TRBV6-1, the J call TRBJ2-7; 10 bases match TRBD1. The CDR3 consists of 17 residues. The germline V gene has CDR1 MNHNS and CDR2 SASEGT. With 4 bases clipped from V and 1 base from J, the junction kept 10 bases outside the gene matches. The CDR3 bases are TGTGCCAGCAGTGTAATGGACAGGGGGACGACGTCCTACGAGCAGTACTTC. As protein: CASSVMDRGTTSYEQYF.

This chain uses TRBV3-1 (or the pseudogene TRBV3-2) with TRBJ2-2, with 7 bases aligning to TRBD1. Per germline, CDR1 LGHDT and CDR2 YNNKEL (reference sequence). The trim removed 3 bases at V and 4 bases at J, leaving 17 bases unmatched. CDR3 length equals 19 residues. CDR3 region: CASSQADPRDSSITGELFF. The CDR3, as DNA: TGTGCCAGCAGCCAGGCTGATCCCCGGGACAGCTCAATCACCGGGGAGCTGTTTTTT.

The chain has TRBV29-1 and TRBJ1-1; 8 nucleotides align to TRBD1. The CDR3 extends over 13 amino acids. V shed 7 bases and J 2 bases; nucleotides not matched to a gene: 6. Germline CDR1 is SQVTM and CDR2 is ANQGSEA. In DNA form, the CDR3 reads TGCAGCGGGCAGACAGGGGAAAACACTGAAGCTTTCTTT. Translating it yields CSGQTGENTEAFF.

The chain has TRBV27 and TRBJ1-5, with D unresolved. V gave up 2 bases and J gave up 7 bases, with 6 bases separating them. The germline gives CDR1 MNHEY, CDR2 SMNVEV (reference sequence). This CDR3 has 12 residues. In DNA, the CDR3 is TGTGCCAGCAGTTTACTGGGCCAGCCCCAGCATTTT. Translated, it gives CASSLLGQPQHF.

This clone was counted a few times. The chain links TRBV3-1 (or the pseudogene TRBV3-2) to TRBJ1-1; D may be TRBD1 (5 bases). CDR1 and CDR2 (germline): LGHDT, YNNKEL (reference sequence). V was clipped by 4 bases and J by 3 bases, with 12 bases between them. The CDR3 extends over 14 amino acids. Here the CDR3 DNA reads TGTGCCAGCAGCCCGCAGTCCAGGGACACTGAAGCTTTCTTT. This encodes CASSPQSRDTEAFF.

V is TRBV5-8 and J is TRBJ1-1; 7 nucleotides align to TRBD1. CDR1 SGHTS and CDR2 YDEGEE come from the germline V gene. The CDR3 totals 12 residues. J lost 5 bases, V lost 4 bases, and 2 bases had no gene match. CDR3 DNA: TGTGCCAGCAGCCTACAGGGGACTGAAGCTTTCTTT. It is translated as CASSLQGTEAFF.

The chain links TRBV29-1 to TRBJ1-1; D gene unclear. Germline assignment: CDR1 SQVTM and CDR2 ANQGSEA. There are 14 residues in the CDR3. Trimming cost V 6 bases and J 5 bases, with 19 bases left between them. This chain's CDR3 is CSVDGREEETEAFF. The CDR3 nucleotides read TGCAGCGTGGATGGCCGGGAGGAGGAAACTGAAGCTTTCTTT.

The chain employs TRBV6-2 or TRBV6-3 and TRBJ1-6, with 7 bases matching TRBD1. The CDR3 sequence is 17 residues long. The germline gives CDR1 MNHEY, CDR2 SVGEGT. The J segment lost 0 bases and the V segment lost 3 bases, leaving 5 bases of the junction unmatched. In DNA form, the CDR3 reads TGTGCCAGCAGTTATCAGACAGGGAGCTCCTATAATTCACCCCTCCACTTT. Translating gives CASSYQTGSSYNSPLHF.

This clone was counted a few times. V gene TRBV12-3 or TRBV12-4 combines with J gene TRBJ1-1, with TRBD1 as a possible D gene (5 bases). The V end was cut by 10 bases, the J end by 3 bases, with 15 bases between. The CDR3 runs 13 residues. The CDR3 sequence: CATDDSVDTEAFF. CDR3 nucleotide sequence: TGTGCCACCGACGACAGTGTCGACACTGAAGCTTTCTTT.